The rows below give T cell receptor beta chains drawn from one sample of a study of T cells in Graves' hyperthyroidism and ophthalmopathy. Each CDR3 protein is one row after TCRdb ran MiXCR on the multiplex PCR reads. Of about 260,000 distinct CDR3 sequences in the sample, 25% are singletons; the top ten hold about a quarter. Sequenced material: blood. Source of these receptors: a man aged 40-50 years with Graves' hyperthyroidism that later progressed to Graves' ophthalmopathy. Both conserved end residues are part of each CDR3. Each record gives: J gene, clone size, V gene, D gene, CDR3 protein, CDR3 DNA. D genes are given only for firm matches. Size is stated for part of the rows, as once, few or many counts, or as a class when the clone is expanded.

TRBJ2-5 | many | TRBV11-2 | . | CASSLDTGRETQYF | TGTGCCAGCAGCTTAGATACAGGGCGAGAGACCCAGTACTTC
TRBJ2-2 | . | TRBV28 | TRBD2 | CASWSGGGNTGELFF | TGTGCCAGCTGGTCGGGGGGAGGGAACACCGGGGAGCTGTTTTTT
TRBJ2-3 | few | TRBV29-1 | . | CSVANSDTQYF | TGCAGCGTTGCGAACTCAGATACGCAGTATTTT
TRBJ2-5 | many | TRBV20-1 | TRBD1 | CSAQGQGARETQYF | TGCAGTGCTCAAGGACAGGGGGCGCGCGAGACCCAGTACTTC
TRBJ2-4 | . | TRBV6-1 | TRBD2 | CASSDGLAGNIQYF | TGTGCCAGCAGTGACGGACTAGCAGGGAACATTCAGTACTTC
TRBJ2-7 | many | TRBV12-3/TRBV12-4 | . | CASSFRDEQYF | TGTGCCAGCAGTTTCAGGGACGAGCAGTACTTC
TRBJ1-1 | many | TRBV11-3 | . | CASSSHHGSTEAFF | TGTGCCAGCAGCTCCCACCATGGGTCCACTGAAGCTTTCTTT
TRBJ2-7 | many | TRBV19 | . | CASSITHGVYEQYF | TGTGCCAGTAGTATAACCCACGGAGTCTACGAGCAGTACTTC
TRBJ2-7 | many | TRBV12-5 | . | CASGDSGSYEQYF | TGTGCTAGTGGAGATTCGGGGTCCTACGAGCAGTACTTC
TRBJ2-4 | few | TRBV20-1 | . | CSASPLEVAKNIQYF | TGCAGTGCTAGCCCTTTAGAGGTAGCCAAAAACATTCAGTACTTC
TRBJ2-7 | many | TRBV29-1 | TRBD2 | CSVDGLSGNPYEQYF | TGCAGCGTTGATGGCCTTAGCGGGAACCCCTACGAGCAGTACTTC
TRBJ1-5 | many | TRBV6-1 | . | CASSAYGTNRQPQHF | TGTGCCAGCAGTGCCTACGGGACCAATCGTCAGCCCCAGCATTTT
TRBJ2-5 | many | TRBV6-5 | . | CASSHPVQRNQETQYF | TGTGCCAGCAGCCACCCAGTGCAACGGAACCAAGAGACCCAGTACTTC
TRBJ2-7 | many | TRBV4-1 | . | CASSRGTAGAYEQYF | TGCGCCAGCAGCCGAGGGACAGCGGGAGCCTACGAGCAGTACTTC
TRBJ1-1 | once | TRBV2 | TRBD1 | CASSETRGRAEAFF | TGTGCCAGCAGCGAGACCAGGGGGCGGGCTGAAGCTTTCTTT
TRBJ2-5 | . | TRBV12-3/TRBV12-4 | TRBD2 | CASSKPGLAGVETQYF | TGTGCCAGCAGTAAGCCGGGACTAGCGGGAGTCGAGACCCAGTACTTC
TRBJ1-2 | many | TRBV11-2 | . | CASSARHPNYGYTF | TGTGCCAGCAGCGCGAGACACCCTAACTATGGCTACACCTTC
TRBJ2-6 | many | TRBV19 | . | CASSGPRSSGANVLTF | TGTGCCAGTAGTGGACCCAGGAGCTCTGGGGCCAACGTCCTGACTTTC
TRBJ1-1 | . | TRBV6-1 | . | CASSWNGGSTEAFF | TGTGCCAGCAGCTGGAACGGGGGGAGCACTGAAGCTTTCTTT
TRBJ1-2 | many | TRBV4-1 | TRBD1 | CASRRQGANYGYTF | TGCGCCAGCAGGCGACAGGGAGCTAACTATGGCTACACCTTC
TRBJ1-1 | . | TRBV7-2 | . | CASSSDGGGTEAFF | TGTGCCAGCAGCTCCGACGGGGGGGGGACTGAAGCTTTCTTT
TRBJ2-5 | many | TRBV12-3/TRBV12-4 | . | CASSFNGFQPQETQYF | TGTGCCAGCAGTTTTAATGGATTCCAGCCTCAAGAGACCCAGTACTTC